This TCR beta chain was observed in a study of tumor-infiltrating lymphocytes in primary liver carcinoma. The input was 400 to 500 ng total RNA; TCR beta cDNA was made from it with a constant-region primer. Libraries for TCR beta were built through three nested multiplex PCR rounds, which together made up a slightly modified ARM-PCR procedure. Running approximately 10 cycles apiece, the first two PCR rounds relied on TRBV1-TRBV30 forward primers together with a C-beta reverse primer. TCRdb reanalysed the multiplex PCR reads using MiXCR and keeps one entry per CDR3 protein. The sample holds over 45,000 distinct CDR3 sequences, approximately 70% seen once. V was trimmed by 0 bases and J by 2 bases, leaving 9 bases between them. The CDR3 is 14 amino acids. CDR1 is SGHKS and CDR2 is YYEKEE in the germline V gene (reference sequence). This clonotype was counted ten times or more. Scientists recovered RNA and DNA together from approximately 20-30 mg of unsorted bulk tissue.

This clonotype was obtained from a middle-aged man with primary liver carcinoma and hepatitis B virus infection. Sequencing was carried out using liver tumor tissue from sampling region 5. Subset of the sample: tumor region T5, tumor centre. The chain has TRBV5-5 and TRBJ2-7; D is possibly TRBD1 (5 bases). The CDR3 DNA reads TGTGCCAGCAGCTTGGGGGGCACCGCCTACGAGCAGTACTTC. It is translated as CASSLGGTAYEQYF.